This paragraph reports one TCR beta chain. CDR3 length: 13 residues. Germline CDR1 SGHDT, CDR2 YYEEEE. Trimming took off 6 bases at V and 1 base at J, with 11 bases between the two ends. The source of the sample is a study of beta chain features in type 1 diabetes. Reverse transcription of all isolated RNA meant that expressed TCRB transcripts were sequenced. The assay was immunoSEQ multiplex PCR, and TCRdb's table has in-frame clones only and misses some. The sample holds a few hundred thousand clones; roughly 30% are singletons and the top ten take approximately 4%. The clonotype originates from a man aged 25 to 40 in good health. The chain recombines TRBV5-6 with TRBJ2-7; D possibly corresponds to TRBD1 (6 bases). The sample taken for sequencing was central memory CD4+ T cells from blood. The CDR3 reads CASTLTGSYEQYF. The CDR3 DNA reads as TGTGCCAGCACTTTGACAGGTTCCTACGAGCAGTACTTC.